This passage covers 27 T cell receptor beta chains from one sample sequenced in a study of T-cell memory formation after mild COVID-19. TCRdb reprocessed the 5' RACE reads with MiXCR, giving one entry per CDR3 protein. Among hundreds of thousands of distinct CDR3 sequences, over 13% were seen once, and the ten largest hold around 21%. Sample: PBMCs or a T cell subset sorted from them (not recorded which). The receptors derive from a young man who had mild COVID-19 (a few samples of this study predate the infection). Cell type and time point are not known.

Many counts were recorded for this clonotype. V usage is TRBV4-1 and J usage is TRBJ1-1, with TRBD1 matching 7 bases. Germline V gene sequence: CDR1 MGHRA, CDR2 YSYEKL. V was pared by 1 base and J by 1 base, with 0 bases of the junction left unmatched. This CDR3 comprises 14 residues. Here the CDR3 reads CASSQAGGNTEAFF. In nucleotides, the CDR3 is TGCGCCAGCAGCCAAGCAGGGGGGAACACTGAAGCTTTCTTT.

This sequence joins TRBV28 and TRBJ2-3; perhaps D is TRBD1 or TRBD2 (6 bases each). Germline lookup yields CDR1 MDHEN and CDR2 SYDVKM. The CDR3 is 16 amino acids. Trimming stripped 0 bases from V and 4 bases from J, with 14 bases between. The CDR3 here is CASSLWRGSGADTQYF. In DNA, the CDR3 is TGTGCCAGCAGTTTATGGAGGGGGTCGGGGGCAGATACGCAGTATTTT.

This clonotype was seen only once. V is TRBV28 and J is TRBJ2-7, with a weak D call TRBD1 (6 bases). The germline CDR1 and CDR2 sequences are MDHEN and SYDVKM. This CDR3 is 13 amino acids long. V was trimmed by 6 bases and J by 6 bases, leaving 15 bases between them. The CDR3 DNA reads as TGTGCCAGCAGCTGGGACATGCTGGGCGAGCAGTACTTC. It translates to CASSWDMLGEQYF. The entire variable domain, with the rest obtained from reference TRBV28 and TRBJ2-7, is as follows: DVKVTQSSRYLVKRTGEKVFLECVQDMDHENMFWYRQDPGLGLRLIYFSYDVKMKEKGDIPEGYSVSREKKERFSLILESASTNQTSMYLCASSWDMLGEQYFGPGTRLTVT.

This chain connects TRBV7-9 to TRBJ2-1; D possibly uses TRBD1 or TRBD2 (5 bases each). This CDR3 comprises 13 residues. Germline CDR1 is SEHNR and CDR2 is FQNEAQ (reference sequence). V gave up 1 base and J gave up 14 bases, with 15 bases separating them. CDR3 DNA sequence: TGTGCCAGCAGCTTAGGGGGGAATCGAAGAGAGTTCTTC. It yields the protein CASSLGGNRREFF.

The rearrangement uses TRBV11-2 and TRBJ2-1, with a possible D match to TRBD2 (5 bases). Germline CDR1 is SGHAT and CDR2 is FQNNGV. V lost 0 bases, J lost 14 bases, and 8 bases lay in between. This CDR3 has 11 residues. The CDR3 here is CASSLELEEFF. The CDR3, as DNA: TGTGCCAGCAGCTTAGAACTAGAAGAGTTCTTC.

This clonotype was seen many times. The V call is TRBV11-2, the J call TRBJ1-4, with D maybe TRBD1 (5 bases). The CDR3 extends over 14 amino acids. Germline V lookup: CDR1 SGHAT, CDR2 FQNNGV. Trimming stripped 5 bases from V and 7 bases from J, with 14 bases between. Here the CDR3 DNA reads TGTGCCAGCAGCCAACAGGAATTTAGTGAAAAACTGTTTTTT. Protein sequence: CASSQQEFSEKLFF.

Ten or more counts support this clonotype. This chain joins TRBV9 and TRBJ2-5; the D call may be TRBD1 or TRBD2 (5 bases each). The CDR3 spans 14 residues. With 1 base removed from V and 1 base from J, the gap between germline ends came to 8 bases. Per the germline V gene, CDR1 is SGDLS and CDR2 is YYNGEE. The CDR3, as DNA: TGTGCCAGCAGCGTATCCGGGGCCCAAGAGACCCAGTACTTC. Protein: CASSVSGAQETQYF.

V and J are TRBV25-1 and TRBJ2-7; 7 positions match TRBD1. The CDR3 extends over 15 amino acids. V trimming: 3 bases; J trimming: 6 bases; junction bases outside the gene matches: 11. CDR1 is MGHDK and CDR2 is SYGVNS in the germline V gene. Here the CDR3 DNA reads TGTGCCAGCAGTGATCCCCGACAGGGATTGAGCGAGCAGTACTTC. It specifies CASSDPRQGLSEQYF.

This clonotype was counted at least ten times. The CDR3 protein is CASGGRTREQYF. The CDR3 bases are TGTGCCAGCGGGGGCCGAACACGTGAGCAGTACTTC. This chain links TRBV10-3 with TRBJ2-7; the D gene is possibly TRBD2 (7 bases). Trimming removed 10 bases at V and 7 bases at J, with 17 bases between. Germline CDR1 and CDR2: ENHRY and SYGVKD. The CDR3 is 12 amino acids.

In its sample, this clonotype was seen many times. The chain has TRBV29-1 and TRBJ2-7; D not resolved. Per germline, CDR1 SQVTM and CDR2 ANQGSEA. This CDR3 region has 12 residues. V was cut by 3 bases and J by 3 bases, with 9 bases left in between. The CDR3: CSVELTDYEQYF. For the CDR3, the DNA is TGCAGCGTTGAGTTGACGGACTACGAGCAGTACTTC.

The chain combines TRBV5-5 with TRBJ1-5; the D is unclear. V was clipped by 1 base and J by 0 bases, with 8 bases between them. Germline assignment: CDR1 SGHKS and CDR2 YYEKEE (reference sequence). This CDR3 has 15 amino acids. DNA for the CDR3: TGTGCCAGCAGCTTGAGCCCAAATAGCAATCAGCCCCAGCATTTT. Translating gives CASSLSPNSNQPQHF.

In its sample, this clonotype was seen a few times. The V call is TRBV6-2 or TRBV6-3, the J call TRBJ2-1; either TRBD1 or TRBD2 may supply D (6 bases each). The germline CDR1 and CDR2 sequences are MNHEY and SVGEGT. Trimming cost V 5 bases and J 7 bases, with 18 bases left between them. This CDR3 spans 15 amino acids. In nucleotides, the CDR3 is TGTGCCAGCAGTCTACTAGGGGGGTGGAGGAATGAGCAGTTCTTC. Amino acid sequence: CASSLLGGWRNEQFF.

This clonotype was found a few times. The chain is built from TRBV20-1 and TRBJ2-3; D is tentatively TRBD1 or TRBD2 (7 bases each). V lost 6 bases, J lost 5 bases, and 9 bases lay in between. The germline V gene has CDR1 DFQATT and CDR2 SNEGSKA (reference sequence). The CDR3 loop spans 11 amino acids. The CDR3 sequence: CSARGGDTQYF. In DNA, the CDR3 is TGCAGTGCCAGGGGGGGAGATACGCAGTATTTT.

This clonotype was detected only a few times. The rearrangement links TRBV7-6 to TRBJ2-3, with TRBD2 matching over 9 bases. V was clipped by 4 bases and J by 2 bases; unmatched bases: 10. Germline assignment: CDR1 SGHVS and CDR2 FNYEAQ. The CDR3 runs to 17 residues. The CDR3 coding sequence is TGTGCCAGCAGCTCCCTTAGCGGGGGTCAGGACACAGATACGCAGTATTTT. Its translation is CASSSLSGGQDTDTQYF.

The CDR3 DNA sequence: TGCGCCAGCAGCCAGGGGACGGTCCTTGAAGCTTTCTTT. Translating gives CASSQGTVLEAFF. The chain recombines TRBV4-3 with TRBJ1-1; D is possibly TRBD1 (5 bases). The CDR3 spans 13 residues. V was trimmed by 3 bases and J by 7 bases, leaving 12 bases between them. Germline assignment: CDR1 LGHNA and CDR2 YSLEER.

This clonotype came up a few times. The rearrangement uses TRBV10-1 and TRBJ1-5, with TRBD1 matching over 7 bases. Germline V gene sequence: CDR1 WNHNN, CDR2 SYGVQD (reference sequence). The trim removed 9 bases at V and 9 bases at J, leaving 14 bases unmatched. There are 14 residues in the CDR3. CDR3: CASQADRASGPQHF. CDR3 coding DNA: TGCGCCAGTCAAGCAGACAGGGCCTCGGGGCCCCAGCATTTT.

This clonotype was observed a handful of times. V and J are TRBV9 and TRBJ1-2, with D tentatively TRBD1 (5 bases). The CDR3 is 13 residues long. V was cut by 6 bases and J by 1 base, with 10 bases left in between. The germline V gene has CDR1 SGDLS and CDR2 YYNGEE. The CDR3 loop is CASTSGGNYGYTF. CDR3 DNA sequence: TGTGCCAGCACGAGCGGGGGTAACTATGGCTACACCTTC.

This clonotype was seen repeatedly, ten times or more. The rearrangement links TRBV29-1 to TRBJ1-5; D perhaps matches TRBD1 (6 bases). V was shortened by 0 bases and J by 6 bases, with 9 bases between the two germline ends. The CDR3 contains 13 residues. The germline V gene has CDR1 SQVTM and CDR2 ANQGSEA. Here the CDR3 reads CSVEEGGGQPQHF. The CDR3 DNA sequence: TGCAGCGTTGAAGAAGGAGGGGGTCAGCCCCAGCATTTT. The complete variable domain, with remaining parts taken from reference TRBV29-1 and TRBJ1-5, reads SAVISQKPSRDICQRGTSLTIQCQVDSQVTMMFWYRQQPGQSLTLIATANQGSEATYESGFVIDKFPISRPNLTFSTLTVSNMSPEDSSIYLCSVEEGGGQPQHFGDGTRLSIL.

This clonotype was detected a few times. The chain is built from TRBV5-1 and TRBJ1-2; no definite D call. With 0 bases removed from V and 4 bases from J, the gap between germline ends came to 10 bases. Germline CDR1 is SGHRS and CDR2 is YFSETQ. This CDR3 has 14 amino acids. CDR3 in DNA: TGCGCCAGCAGCTTGGGGGGTACGTCCTATGGCTACACCTTC. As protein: CASSLGGTSYGYTF.

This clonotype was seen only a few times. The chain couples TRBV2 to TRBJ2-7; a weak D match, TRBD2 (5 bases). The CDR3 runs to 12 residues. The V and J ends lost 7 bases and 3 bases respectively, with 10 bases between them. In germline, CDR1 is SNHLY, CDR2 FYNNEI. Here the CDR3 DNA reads TGTGCCAGCATGGGGAGAAACTACGAGCAGTACTTC. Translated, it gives CASMGRNYEQYF.

CDR3 amino acids: CASRSSPANGDTQYF. The CDR3 nucleotides are TGTGCCAGCAGGTCCTCTCCCGCAAATGGAGATACGCAGTATTTT. V usage is TRBV7-2 and J usage is TRBJ2-3; D remains unclear. CDR1 and CDR2 (germline): SGHTA, FQGNSA. The CDR3 sequence is 15 residues long. The ends were cut back, 6 bases at V and 5 bases at J, with 18 bases in the middle.

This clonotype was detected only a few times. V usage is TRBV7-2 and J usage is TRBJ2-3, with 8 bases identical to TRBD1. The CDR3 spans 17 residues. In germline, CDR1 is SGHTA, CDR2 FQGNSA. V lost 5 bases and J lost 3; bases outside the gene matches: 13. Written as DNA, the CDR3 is TGTGCCAGCAGCCCTAACCGGGACAGGCGATTGACAGATACGCAGTATTTT. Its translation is CASSPNRDRRLTDTQYF.

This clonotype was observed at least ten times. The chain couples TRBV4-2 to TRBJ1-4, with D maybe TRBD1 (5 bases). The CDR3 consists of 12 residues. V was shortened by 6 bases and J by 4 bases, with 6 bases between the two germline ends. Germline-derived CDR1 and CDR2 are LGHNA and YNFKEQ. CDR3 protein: CASRRGNEKLFF. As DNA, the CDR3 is TGTGCCAGCAGGAGGGGTAATGAAAAACTGTTTTTT.

CDR3 in amino acids: CASSPGDPADTQYF. The CDR3 nucleotides read TGTGCCAGCTCACCGGGGGATCCAGCAGATACGCAGTATTTT. The chain employs TRBV18 and TRBJ2-3, with D perhaps assigned TRBD1 or TRBD2 (5 bases each). Between the trimmed V and J ends, which lost 3 bases and 4 bases, there was a span of 11 bases. This CDR3 has 14 amino acids. Germline-derived CDR1 and CDR2 are KGHSH and LQKENI.

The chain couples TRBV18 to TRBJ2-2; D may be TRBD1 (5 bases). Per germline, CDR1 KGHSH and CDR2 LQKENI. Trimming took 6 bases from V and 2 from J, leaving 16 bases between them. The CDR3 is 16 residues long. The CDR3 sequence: CASSAAQGINTGELFF. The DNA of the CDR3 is TGTGCCAGCTCTGCTGCCCAGGGAATTAACACCGGGGAGCTGTTTTTT.

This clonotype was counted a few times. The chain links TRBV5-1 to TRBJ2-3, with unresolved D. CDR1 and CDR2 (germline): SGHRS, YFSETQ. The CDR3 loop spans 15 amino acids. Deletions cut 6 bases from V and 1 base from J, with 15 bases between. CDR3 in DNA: TGCGCCAGCACTGAGCCCCAGCCAGGCACAGATACGCAGTATTTT. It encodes CASTEPQPGTDTQYF. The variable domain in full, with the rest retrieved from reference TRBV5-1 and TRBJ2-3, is KAGVTQTPRYLIKTRGQQVTLSCSPISGHRSVSWYQQTPGQGLQFLFEYFSETQRNKGNFPGRFSGRQFSNSRSEMNVSTLELGDSALYLCASTEPQPGTDTQYFGPGTRLTVL.

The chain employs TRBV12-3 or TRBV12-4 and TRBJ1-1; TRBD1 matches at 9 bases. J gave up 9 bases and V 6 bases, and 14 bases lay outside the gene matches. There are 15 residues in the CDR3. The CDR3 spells CASSPPTGGREKAFF. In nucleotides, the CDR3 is TGTGCCAGCAGCCCTCCAACAGGGGGCAGGGAAAAAGCTTTCTTT.